Listed below are T cell receptor beta chains from one sample, sequenced in a study of T cell changes during pregnancy in multiple sclerosis. Clones were sequenced by immunoSEQ multiplex PCR, and TCRdb holds only the in-frame ones, with some missing. The sample carries about 59,000 clones, about 91% recorded once. The sequencing here drew on peripheral blood, taken before pregnancy. Receptors were obtained from a female donor with multiple sclerosis, enrolled in a pregnancy study. The CDR3 runs from the conserved cysteine through the conserved F or W.

V: TRBV7-3
CDR3: CASSLSRQETQYF

V: TRBV19
CDR3: CASSISLDNEQFF

V: TRBV5-8
CDR3: CASSYRERGGGTDTQYF

V: TRBV7-2
CDR3: CASSFTTASYNSPLHF

V: TRBV7-9
CDR3: CASSPPGLAGFNEQFF

V: TRBV7-2
CDR3: CASSPQSTDTQYF

V: TRBV9
CDR3: CASSVETGANGYTF

V: TRBV7-9
CDR3: CASSSRGGGTIQETQYF

V: TRBV7-3
CDR3: CASSLLRHHEQFF

V: TRBV19
CDR3: CASRSGTGTLESSYEQYF